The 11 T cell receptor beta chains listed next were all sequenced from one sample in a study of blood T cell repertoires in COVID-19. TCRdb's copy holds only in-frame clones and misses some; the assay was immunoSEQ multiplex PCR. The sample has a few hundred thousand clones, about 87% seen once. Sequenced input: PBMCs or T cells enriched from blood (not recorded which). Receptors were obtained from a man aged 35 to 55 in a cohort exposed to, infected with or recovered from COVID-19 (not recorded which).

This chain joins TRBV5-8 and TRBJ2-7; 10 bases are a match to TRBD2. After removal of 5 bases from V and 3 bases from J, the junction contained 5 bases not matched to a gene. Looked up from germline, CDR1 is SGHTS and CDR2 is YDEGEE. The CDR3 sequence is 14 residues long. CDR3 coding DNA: TGTGCCAGCAGACCCGGGACTAGCGTCTACGAGCAGTACTTC. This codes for CASRPGTSVYEQYF. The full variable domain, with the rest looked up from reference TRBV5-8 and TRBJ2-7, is EAGVTQSPTHLIKTRGQQATLRCSPISGHTSVYWYQQALGLGLQFLLWYDEGEERNRGNFPPRFSGRQFPNYSSELNVNALELEDSALYLCASRPGTSVYEQYFGPGTRLTVT.

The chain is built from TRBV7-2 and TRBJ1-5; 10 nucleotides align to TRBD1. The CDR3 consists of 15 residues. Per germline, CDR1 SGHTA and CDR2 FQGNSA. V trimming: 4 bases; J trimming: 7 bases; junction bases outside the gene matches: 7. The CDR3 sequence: CASSSPGQGRQPQHF. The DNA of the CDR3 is TGTGCCAGCAGCTCGCCGGGACAGGGGAGGCAGCCCCAGCATTTT. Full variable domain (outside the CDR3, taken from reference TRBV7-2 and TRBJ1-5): GAGVSQSPSNKVTEKGKDVELRCDPISGHTALYWYRQSLGQGLEFLIYFQGNSAPDKSGLPSDRFSAERTGGSVSTLTIQRTQQEDSAVYLCASSSPGQGRQPQHFGDGTRLSIL.

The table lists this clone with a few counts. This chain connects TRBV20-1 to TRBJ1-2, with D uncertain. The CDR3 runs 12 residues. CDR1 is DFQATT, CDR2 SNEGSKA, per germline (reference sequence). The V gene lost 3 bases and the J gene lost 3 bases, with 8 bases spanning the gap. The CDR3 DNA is TGCAGTGCTAGTTCAGGATACTATGGCTACACCTTC. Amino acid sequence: CSASSGYYGYTF.

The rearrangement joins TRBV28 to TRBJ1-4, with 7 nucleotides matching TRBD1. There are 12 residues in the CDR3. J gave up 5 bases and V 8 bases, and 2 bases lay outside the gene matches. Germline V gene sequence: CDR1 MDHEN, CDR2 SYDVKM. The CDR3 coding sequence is TGTGCCAGCGGCAGGGGGAATGAAAAACTGTTTTTT. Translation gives CASGRGNEKLFF. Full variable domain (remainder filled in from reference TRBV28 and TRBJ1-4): DVKVTQSSRYLVKRTGEKVFLECVQDMDHENMFWYRQDPGLGLRLIYFSYDVKMKEKGDIPEGYSVSREKKERFSLILESASTNQTSMYLCASGRGNEKLFFGSGTQLSVL.

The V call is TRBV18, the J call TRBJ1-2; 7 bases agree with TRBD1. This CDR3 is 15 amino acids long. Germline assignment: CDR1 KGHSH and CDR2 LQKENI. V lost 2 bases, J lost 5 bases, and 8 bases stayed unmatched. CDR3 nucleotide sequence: TGTGCCAGCTCACCATCACAGGGGACTTTTTATGGCTACACCTTC. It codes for CASSPSQGTFYGYTF.

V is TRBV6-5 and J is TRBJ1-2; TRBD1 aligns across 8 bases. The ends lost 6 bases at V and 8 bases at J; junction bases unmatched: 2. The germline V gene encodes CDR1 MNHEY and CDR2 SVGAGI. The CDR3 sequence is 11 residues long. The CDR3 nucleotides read TGTGCCAGCAGCAGGGGGCAGGGCTACACCTTC. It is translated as CASSRGQGYTF.

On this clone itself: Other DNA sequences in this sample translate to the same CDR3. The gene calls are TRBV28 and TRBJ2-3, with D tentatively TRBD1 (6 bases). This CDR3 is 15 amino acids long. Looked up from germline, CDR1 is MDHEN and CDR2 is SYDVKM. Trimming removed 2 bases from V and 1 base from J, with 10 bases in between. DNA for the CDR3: TGTGCCAGCAGTTTAGCAGGGGCCGGCACAGATACGCAGTATTTT. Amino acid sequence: CASSLAGAGTDTQYF.

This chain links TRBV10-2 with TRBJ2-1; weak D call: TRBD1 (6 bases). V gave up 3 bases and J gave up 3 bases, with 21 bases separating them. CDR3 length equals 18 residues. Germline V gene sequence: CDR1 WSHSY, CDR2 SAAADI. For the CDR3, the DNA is TGCGCCAGCAGTGAACCCCTCCGCTCCACAGGGCTCTACAATGAGCAGTTCTTC. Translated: CASSEPLRSTGLYNEQFF.

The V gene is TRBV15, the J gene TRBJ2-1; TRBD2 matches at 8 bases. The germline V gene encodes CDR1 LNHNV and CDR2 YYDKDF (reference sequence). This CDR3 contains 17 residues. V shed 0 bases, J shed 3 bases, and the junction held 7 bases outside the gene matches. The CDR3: CATSRDRVSGIYNEQFF. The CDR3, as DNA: TGTGCCACCAGCAGAGATCGTGTTAGCGGGATCTACAATGAGCAGTTCTTC. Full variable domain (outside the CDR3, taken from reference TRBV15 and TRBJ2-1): DAMVIQNPRYQVTQFGKPVTLSCSQTLNHNVMYWYQQKSSQAPKLLFHYYDKDFNNEADTPDNFQSRRPNTSFCFLDIRSPGLGDTAMYLCATSRDRVSGIYNEQFFGPGTRLTVL.

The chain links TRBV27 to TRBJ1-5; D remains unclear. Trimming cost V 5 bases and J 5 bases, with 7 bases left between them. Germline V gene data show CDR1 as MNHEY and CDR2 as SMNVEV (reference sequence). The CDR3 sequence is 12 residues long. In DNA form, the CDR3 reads TGTGCCAGCAGTCACCTAGATCAGCCCCAGCATTTT. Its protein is CASSHLDQPQHF.

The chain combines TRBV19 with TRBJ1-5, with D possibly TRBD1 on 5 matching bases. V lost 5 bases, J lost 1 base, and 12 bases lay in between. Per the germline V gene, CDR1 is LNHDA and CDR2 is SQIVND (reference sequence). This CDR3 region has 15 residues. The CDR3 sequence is CASSGFGGSNQPQHF. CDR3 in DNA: TGTGCCAGTAGTGGATTCGGGGGGAGCAATCAGCCCCAGCATTTT.